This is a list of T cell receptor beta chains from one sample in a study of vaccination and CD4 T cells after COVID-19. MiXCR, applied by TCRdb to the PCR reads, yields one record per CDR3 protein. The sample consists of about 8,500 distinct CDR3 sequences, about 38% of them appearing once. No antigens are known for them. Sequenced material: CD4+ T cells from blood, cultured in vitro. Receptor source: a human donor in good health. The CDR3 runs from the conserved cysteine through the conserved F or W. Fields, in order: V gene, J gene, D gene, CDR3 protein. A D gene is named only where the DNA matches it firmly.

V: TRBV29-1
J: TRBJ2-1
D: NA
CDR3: CSVALGGDYNEQFF

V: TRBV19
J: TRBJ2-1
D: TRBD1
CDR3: CASSILGGSSYNEQFF

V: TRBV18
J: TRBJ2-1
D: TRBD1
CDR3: CASSPLRGSGGHEQFF

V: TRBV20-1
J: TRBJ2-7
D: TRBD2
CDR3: CSARDIGRLAGEEQYF

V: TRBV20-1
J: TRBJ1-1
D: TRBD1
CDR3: CSARRGGQPVGAFF

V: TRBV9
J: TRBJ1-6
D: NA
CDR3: CASSVGGGNSPLHF

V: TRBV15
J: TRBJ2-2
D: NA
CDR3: CATSSLGTGELFF

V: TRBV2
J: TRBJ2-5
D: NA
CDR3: CASSEETQYF

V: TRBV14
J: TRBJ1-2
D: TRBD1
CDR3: CASSQAPPGQTRSYTF

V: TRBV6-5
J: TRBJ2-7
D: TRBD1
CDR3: CASSYSGTAYEQYF

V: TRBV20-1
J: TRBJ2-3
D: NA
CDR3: CSARDWGGSTDTQYF

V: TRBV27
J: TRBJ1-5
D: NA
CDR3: CASSTPNQPQHF

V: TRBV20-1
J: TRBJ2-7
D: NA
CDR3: CSATDRPSYEQYF

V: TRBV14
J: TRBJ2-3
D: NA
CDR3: CASSPTARGGDTQYF

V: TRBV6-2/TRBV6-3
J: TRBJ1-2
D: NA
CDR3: CAHTLEGYTF